Below, 20 T cell receptor beta chains from the same sample are listed, as sequenced in a study of OX40 agonist ivuxolimab in advanced cancers. Sequencing used immunoSEQ multiplex PCR; TCRdb keeps in-frame clones, though not all of them. The repertoire holds 90,000 or so clones, with approximately 87% as singletons. Source: CD4+ or CD8+ T cells sorted from blood, taken in a trial of the OX40 agonist ivuxolimab. The receptor source for this set is an adult with an advanced solid tumor such as melanoma, head and neck, liver or kidney cancer.

J is TRBJ1-1 and V is TRBV19; D is undetermined. Germline V gene lookup returns CDR1 LNHDA and CDR2 SQIVND (reference sequence). Trimming shortened V by 3 bases and J by 5 bases, and 13 bases separated the two germline ends. This CDR3 spans 14 amino acids. The CDR3 here is CASSIDQPETEAFF. The CDR3 region has the DNA TGTGCCAGTAGTATTGATCAGCCTGAAACTGAAGCTTTCTTT.

The J gene is TRBJ1-4, the V gene TRBV28, with TRBD1 matching 10 bases. V shed 6 bases and J 8 bases; nucleotides not matched to a gene: 9. Germline V gene lookup returns CDR1 MDHEN and CDR2 SYDVKM. This CDR3 contains 15 residues. CDR3 region: CASRDAGTGVEKLFF. CDR3 coding DNA: TGTGCCAGCAGAGATGCCGGGACAGGGGTAGAAAAACTGTTTTTT. The whole variable domain, filled in from reference TRBV28 and TRBJ1-4, reads DVKVTQSSRYLVKRTGEKVFLECVQDMDHENMFWYRQDPGLGLRLIYFSYDVKMKEKGDIPEGYSVSREKKERFSLILESASTNQTSMYLCASRDAGTGVEKLFFGSGTQLSVL.

This clone appeared a few times. This chain links TRBV15 with TRBJ2-7; D gene unclear. V was shortened by 0 bases and J by 6 bases, with 6 bases between the two germline ends. The germline V gene has CDR1 LNHNV and CDR2 YYDKDF (reference sequence). CDR3 length: 12 amino acids. The CDR3 nucleotides are TGTGCCACCAGCAGAGATACGGGCGAGCAGTACGTC. It codes for CATSRDTGEQYV.

The chain has TRBV19 and TRBJ2-2, with 12 nucleotides matching TRBD2. This CDR3 comprises 14 residues. V gave up 7 bases and J gave up 5 bases; unmatched junction bases: 2. Looked up from germline, CDR1 is LNHDA and CDR2 is SQIVND (reference sequence). CDR3: CASNGLAGTGELFF. In DNA form, the CDR3 reads TGTGCCAGTAATGGACTAGCGGGAACCGGGGAGCTGTTTTTT. The full variable domain, in which reference TRBV19 and TRBJ2-2 provide the parts outside the CDR3, is DGGITQSPKYLFRKEGQNVTLSCEQNLNHDAMYWYRQDPGQGLRLIYYSQIVNDFQKGDIAEGYSVSREKKESFPLTVTSAQKNPTAFYLCASNGLAGTGELFFGEGSRLTVL.

The gene calls are TRBV13 and TRBJ1-2, with 7 positions matching TRBD1. Per germline, CDR1 PRHDT and CDR2 FYEKMQ (reference sequence). V lost 5 bases, J lost 13 bases, and 10 bases stayed unmatched. CDR3 length: 12 residues. The CDR3 nucleotides read TGTGCCAGCAGCGGCTACGGGACAGTCTTCACCTTC. Protein sequence: CASSGYGTVFTF. The variable domain in full, with the rest retrieved from reference TRBV13 and TRBJ1-2, is AAGVIQSPRHLIKEKRETATLKCYPIPRHDTVYWYQQGPGQDPQFLISFYEKMQSDKGSIPDRFSAQQFSDYHSELNMSSLELGDSALYFCASSGYGTVFTFGSGTRLTVV.

The chain uses TRBV10-3 and TRBJ1-5, with D hard to call. Trimming cost V 9 bases and J 3 bases, with 12 bases left between them. Germline V gene data show CDR1 as ENHRY and CDR2 as SYGVKD. This CDR3 contains 13 residues. The CDR3 DNA reads as TGTGCCATAGCGACCGATACCAATCAGCCCCAGCATTTT. It is translated as CAIATDTNQPQHF.

The genes are TRBV18 and TRBJ2-1; D unresolved. CDR1 and CDR2 from the germline V gene are KGHSH and LQKENI. The ends were cut back, 8 bases at V and 8 bases at J, with 19 bases in the middle. There are 14 residues in the CDR3. The CDR3 loop reads CASLGASRSDEQFF. The CDR3 DNA sequence: TGTGCCAGCCTAGGAGCGTCCCGCAGCGATGAGCAGTTCTTC.

This CDR3 reads CASSLSGQDYGYTF. The CDR3 DNA reads TGTGCCAGTAGCCTTTCGGGACAGGACTATGGCTACACCTTC. This rearrangement joins TRBV19 to TRBJ1-2; TRBD1 agrees at 8 bases. The V gene's germline CDR1 is LNHDA and CDR2 SQIVND (reference sequence). The ends lost 6 bases at V and 3 bases at J; junction bases unmatched: 6. The CDR3 runs to 14 residues. The whole variable domain, filled in from reference TRBV19 and TRBJ1-2, reads DGGITQSPKYLFRKEGQNVTLSCEQNLNHDAMYWYRQDPGQGLRLIYYSQIVNDFQKGDIAEGYSVSREKKESFPLTVTSAQKNPTAFYLCASSLSGQDYGYTFGSGTRLTVV.

J is TRBJ2-2 and V is TRBV14; 9 nucleotides line up with TRBD2. The trim removed 4 bases at V and 6 bases at J, leaving 6 bases unmatched. Per the germline V gene, CDR1 is SGHDN and CDR2 is FVKESK. The length of the CDR3 is 15 residues. CDR3 loop: CASSRGLADAGELFF. CDR3 coding DNA: TGTGCCAGCAGCCGGGGACTAGCTGACGCCGGGGAGCTGTTTTTT. Full variable domain (rest looked up from reference TRBV14 and TRBJ2-2): EAGVTQFPSHSVIEKGQTVTLRCDPISGHDNLYWYRRVMGKEIKFLLHFVKESKQDESGMPNNRFLAERTGGTYSTLKVQPAELEDSGVYFCASSRGLADAGELFFGEGSRLTVL.

This clone was seen once. The CDR3 region has the DNA TGTGCCACCAGCCGGGACACGGGAGAGACCCAGTACTTC. The encoded protein is CATSRDTGETQYF. The chain recombines TRBV2 with TRBJ2-5; maybe TRBD1 (6 bases). The CDR3 contains 13 residues. In germline, CDR1 is SNHLY, CDR2 FYNNEI. Trimming took off 10 bases at V and 4 bases at J, with 16 bases between the two ends.

The chain combines TRBV7-8 with TRBJ2-1; TRBD2 matches at 13 bases. CDR3 length: 16 residues. Germline V gene sequence: CDR1 SGHVS, CDR2 FQNEAQ. V dropped 4 bases and J dropped 8; count of bases not matched to a gene: 8. The DNA of the CDR3 is TGTGCCAGCAGCTCCGGGACTAGCGGGATGCCCCATGAGCAGTTCTTC. Encoded protein: CASSSGTSGMPHEQFF. Drawing the rest from reference TRBV7-8 and TRBJ2-1, the complete variable domain is GAGVSQSPRYKVAKRGQDVALRCDPISGHVSLFWYQQALGQGPEFLTYFQNEAQLDKSGLPSDRFFAERPEGSVSTLKIQRTQQEDSAVYLCASSSGTSGMPHEQFFGPGTRLTVL.

J is TRBJ2-1 and V is TRBV5-1; 13 positions match TRBD2. The CDR3 loop spans 17 amino acids. Germline loops: CDR1 SGHRS, CDR2 YFSETQ. Losses at the gene ends were 2 bases for V and 6 bases for J; bases not matched to a gene: 8. The CDR3, as DNA: TGCGCCAGCAGCTTAATTACTAGCGGGAGGGCGGTCAATGAGCAGTTCTTC. Amino acids: CASSLITSGRAVNEQFF.

This chain connects TRBV19 to TRBJ1-5; tentative D call: TRBD1 (5 bases). Germline V gives CDR1 LNHDA, CDR2 SQIVND (reference sequence). The germline V and J ends were trimmed by 7 bases and 1 base, with 17 bases remaining between them. The length of the CDR3 is 16 residues. CDR3 sequence reads: CASTPGRGPSNQPQHF. As DNA, the CDR3 is TGTGCCAGTACCCCGGGTAGGGGCCCCAGCAATCAGCCCCAGCATTTT.

The chain has TRBV11-2 and TRBJ2-3, with TRBD2 matching 8 bases. V was pared by 0 bases and J by 5 bases, with 4 bases of the junction left unmatched. CDR3 length: 15 residues. Germline assignment: CDR1 SGHAT and CDR2 FQNNGV. The CDR3 is CASSLDGRAIDTQYF. CDR3 nucleotides: TGTGCCAGCAGCTTAGACGGGAGGGCAATAGATACGCAGTATTTT.

The rearrangement joins TRBV27 to TRBJ2-3; D may correspond to TRBD1 or TRBD2 (5 bases each). Looked up from germline, CDR1 is MNHEY and CDR2 is SMNVEV (reference sequence). V lost 5 bases to trimming and J lost 0 bases, with 9 bases between them. The CDR3 covers 14 residues. The CDR3 nucleotides are TGTGCCAGCAGTCCCGGGGACAGCACAGATACGCAGTATTTT. It encodes CASSPGDSTDTQYF.

The chain employs TRBV10-1 and TRBJ2-1, with 14 bases lining up with TRBD2. Germline trimming cut 0 bases from V and 9 bases from J; bases unmatched to any gene: 4. Germline V gene sequence: CDR1 WNHNN, CDR2 SYGVQD (reference sequence). The CDR3 is made up of 16 amino acids. The CDR3 sequence: CASSESGTSGSGEQFF. Written as DNA, the CDR3 is TGCGCCAGCAGTGAGTCGGGGACTAGCGGGAGTGGTGAGCAGTTCTTC.

This chain joins TRBV6-6 and TRBJ1-1; D is undetermined. Germline V gene lookup returns CDR1 MNHNY and CDR2 SVGAGI (reference sequence). The ends were cut back, 0 bases at V and 7 bases at J, with 6 bases in the middle. CDR3 size: 12 residues. The CDR3 loop reads CASSYSRVEAFF. CDR3 DNA: TGTGCCAGCAGTTACTCTAGGGTTGAAGCTTTCTTT.

V and J are TRBV5-8 and TRBJ2-3, with 9 bases aligning to TRBD2. Germline-derived CDR1 and CDR2 are SGHTS and YDEGEE. Trimming at V came to 4 bases and at J to 5 bases, leaving 2 bases not matched to a gene. The CDR3 has 13 amino acids. CDR3 in DNA: TGTGCCAGCAGCCGACTAGCGGAAGATACGCAGTATTTT. Protein: CASSRLAEDTQYF.

The CDR3 DNA reads as TGTGCCAGCAGTTTACTCTTGATCGGAGTGAACACTGAAGCTTTCTTT. It codes for CASSLLLIGVNTEAFF. The rearrangement uses TRBV28 and TRBJ1-1; D uncertain. Per the germline V gene, CDR1 is MDHEN and CDR2 is SYDVKM. Trimming cost V 2 bases and J 0 bases, with 13 bases left between them. The CDR3 extends over 16 amino acids.

This clone was seen more than once but under ten times. This chain uses TRBV20-1 with TRBJ2-5; TRBD2 matches at 7 bases. Germline lookup yields CDR1 DFQATT and CDR2 SNEGSKA (reference sequence). This CDR3 has 11 residues. With 5 bases clipped from V and 3 bases from J, the junction kept 0 bases outside the gene matches. DNA for the CDR3: TGCAGTGCTCTAGCGGAAGAGACCCAGTACTTC. It is translated as CSALAEETQYF.